Listed below are T cell receptor beta chains from one sample, sequenced in a study of shared clonotypes between healthy human individuals. The data were produced by immunoSEQ multiplex PCR, yet TCRdb's version contains in-frame clones alone and is incomplete. This sample has hundreds of thousands of clones; roughly 80% occur once, and the top ten carry 9.5% to 15%. Sequencing was carried out using PBMCs. All receptors come from a woman aged 40 to 50 in good health. Some clones in this sample may be carry-over from other donors' samples. Both conserved end residues are part of each CDR3. The D gene is left open where the match is weak. Clone size, where shown, is once, few, many, or a class for clones that have expanded.

TRBV7-8	NA	NA	TRBJ2-7	CASSRGRLGEQYF	TGTGCCAGCAGCCGTGGACGGCTTGGCGAGCAGTACTTC
TRBV10-3	NA	TRBD1	TRBJ2-4	CAISEHRDRGRGDRGNIQYF	TGTGCCATCAGTGAGCACCGGGACAGGGGGCGCGGGGACCGGGGGAACATTCAGTACTTC
TRBV9	NA	NA	TRBJ1-3	CASSVAGSTGNTIYF	TGTGCCAGCAGCGTGGCAGGGAGTACTGGAAACACCATATATTTT
TRBV19	many	NA	TRBJ1-4	CASSIGRQGTGEKLFF	TGTGCCAGTAGTATCGGACGCCAGGGGACGGGAGAAAAACTGTTTTTT
TRBV7-9	NA	NA	TRBJ1-2	CASSLDILYGYTF	TGTGCCAGCAGCTTAGATATTCTGTATGGCTACACCTTC
TRBV11-2	NA	NA	TRBJ2-7	CASSRGRISYEQYF	TGTGCCAGCAGCCGTGGACGGATATCCTACGAGCAGTACTTC
TRBV28	NA	NA	TRBJ1-2	CASSSGQYGYTF	TGTGCCAGCAGTTCGGGACAATATGGCTACACCTTC
TRBV29-1	NA	TRBD1	TRBJ1-1	CSAESGGNTEAFF	TGCAGCGCTGAATCAGGGGGGAACACTGAAGCTTTCTTT
TRBV29-1	NA	NA	TRBJ2-1	CSVTPRDVDNEQFF	TGCAGCGTTACCCCCCGGGACGTAGACAATGAGCAGTTCTTC
TRBV5-1	NA	NA	TRBJ1-5	CASSFGGLIGQPQHF	TGCGCCAGCAGCTTCGGGGGGCTGATTGGTCAGCCCCAGCATTTT
TRBV9	NA	NA	TRBJ2-2	CASSPWVVSDTGELFF	TGTGCCAGCAGCCCATGGGTCGTTTCAGACACCGGGGAGCTGTTTTTT
TRBV14	NA	NA	TRBJ2-5	CASPMYGGETQYF	TGTGCCAGCCCCATGTATGGGGGGGAGACCCAGTACTTC
TRBV28	NA	TRBD1	TRBJ2-1	CASSLDRTYNEQFF	TGTGCCAGCAGTTTGGACAGGACCTACAATGAGCAGTTCTTC
TRBV19	NA	NA	TRBJ1-2	CASSTGDYGYTF	TGTGCCAGTAGTACAGGGGACTATGGCTACACCTTC
TRBV25-1	few	TRBD2	TRBJ2-2	CASTPAGYGELFF	TGTGCCAGCACCCCAGCGGGGTACGGGGAGCTGTTTTTT
TRBV29-1	NA	NA	TRBJ2-1	CSVESGIGRNEQFF	TGCAGCGTTGAGTCCGGGATTGGGCGGAATGAGCAGTTCTTC
TRBV15	NA	TRBD2	TRBJ2-1	CATSRDTSGWDNEQFF	TGTGCCACCAGCAGAGATACTAGCGGGTGGGACAATGAGCAGTTCTTC
TRBV19	NA	NA	TRBJ1-2	CASSSYGLGYGYTF	TGTGCCAGTAGTTCCTATGGTCTGGGCTATGGCTACACCTTC
TRBV28	NA	NA	TRBJ1-1	CASARGGGGTEAFF	TGTGCCAGCGCGAGGGGGGGTGGCGGCACTGAAGCTTTCTTT
TRBV6-6	NA	NA	TRBJ1-2	CASQKQDFYGYTF	TGTGCCAGCCAAAAACAGGATTTCTATGGCTACACCTTC
TRBV2	NA	TRBD2	TRBJ2-1	CASSKRLAGSGNEQFF	TGTGCCAGCAGCAAACGACTAGCCGGGTCCGGGAATGAGCAGTTCTTC
TRBV30	few	NA	TRBJ1-4	CAWSRNMGEEKLFF	TGTGCCTGGAGTCGGAATATGGGGGAGGAAAAACTGTTTTTT
TRBV11-2	NA	TRBD1	TRBJ2-7	CASSSITGAYEQYF	TGTGCCAGCAGCTCCATCACAGGGGCCTACGAGCAGTACTTC
TRBV7-6	NA	TRBD1	TRBJ1-4	CASSPTGVLPEKLFF	TGTGCCAGCAGCCCAACAGGGGTCCTCCCTGAAAAACTGTTTTTT
TRBV4-3	NA	NA	TRBJ2-7	CASSQAPPRAPTTYEQYF	TGCGCCAGCAGCCAAGCCCCCCCCAGGGCACCTACCACCTACGAGCAGTACTTC
TRBV7-2	NA	NA	TRBJ1-5	CASSLVGFSNQPQHF	TGTGCCAGCAGCTTAGTGGGATTTAGCAATCAGCCCCAGCATTTT
TRBV7-2	NA	NA	TRBJ2-7	CASRSDGASYEQYF	TGTGCCAGCAGATCCGACGGGGCATCCTACGAGCAGTACTTC
TRBV7-9	NA	NA	TRBJ2-1	CASSERQASNYNEQFF	TGTGCCAGCAGCGAAAGGCAGGCTTCGAACTACAATGAGCAGTTCTTC